Listed here is a single T cell receptor beta chain. Its specificity is unknown. The repertoire was sequenced with immunoSEQ multiplex PCR; TCRdb's copy has only in-frame clones and lacks some. The data hold 100,000 to 150,000 clones, with about 91% observed a single time. CDR1 and CDR2 (germline): SGHRS, YFSETQ. CDR3 length: 15 amino acids. V shed 5 bases and J shed 0 bases, with 13 bases lying between them. The data are from a study of T cell responses to AZD1222 COVID-19 vaccine. Study overall: Doses given second, at about 4 or about 12 weeks, were pooled. Study-wide points: Donors were mostly white British, more females; clonal diversity possibly underestimated. Among AZD1222 vaccinees, only 5 to 7 were seropositive at baseline.

Specimen: peripheral blood, collected on day 0 of AZD1222 vaccination. This clonotype originated in an adult in good health. This sequence joins TRBV5-1 and TRBJ2-3; D is uncertain. Written as DNA, the CDR3 is TGCGCCAGCAGTATCCCACGAACTAGCACAGATACGCAGTATTTT. As protein: CASSIPRTSTDTQYF.